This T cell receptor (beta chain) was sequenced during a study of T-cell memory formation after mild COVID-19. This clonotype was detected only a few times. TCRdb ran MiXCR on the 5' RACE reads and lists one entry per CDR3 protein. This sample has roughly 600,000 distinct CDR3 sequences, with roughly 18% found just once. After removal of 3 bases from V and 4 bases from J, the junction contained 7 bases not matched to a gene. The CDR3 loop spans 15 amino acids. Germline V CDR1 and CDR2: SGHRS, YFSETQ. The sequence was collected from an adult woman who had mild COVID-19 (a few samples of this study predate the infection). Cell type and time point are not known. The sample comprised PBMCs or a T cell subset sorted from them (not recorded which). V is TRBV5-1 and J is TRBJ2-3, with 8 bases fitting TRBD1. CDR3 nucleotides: TGCGCCAGCAGCTCCCAGGGGGCAGGACCAGATACGCAGTATTTT. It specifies CASSSQGAGPDTQYF.